Below are 22 T cell receptor beta chains sequenced from a single sample in a study of early T cells in non-severe SARS-CoV-2 infection. MiXCR was run by TCRdb on the 5' RACE reads, yielding one entry per CDR3 protein. Of tens of thousands of distinct CDR3 sequences in the sample, roughly 11% were seen once. The sample in question was whole blood, obtained at baseline. Source of these receptors: an adult who was a healthcare worker with PCR-confirmed SARS-CoV-2 infection or an uninfected control (not recorded which).

This clonotype was seen repeatedly, ten times or more. The CDR3, as DNA: TGTGCCAGCAACACCCCGGAGGGGTCAGGGACCTACGAGCAGTACTTC. Residues: CASNTPEGSGTYEQYF. V and J are TRBV2 and TRBJ2-7, with D maybe TRBD2 (6 bases). Germline CDR1 reads SNHLY; CDR2 reads FYNNEI. This CDR3 is built from 16 residues. Trimming took 7 bases from V and 2 from J, leaving 21 bases between them.

This clonotype was picked up a small number of times. The chain uses TRBV5-6 and TRBJ1-3; D is unresolved. CDR1 and CDR2 from the germline V gene are SGHDT and YYEEEE. This CDR3 contains 16 residues. V dropped 7 bases and J dropped 0 bases, with 17 bases sitting between them. CDR3 protein: CASFLGGPVSGNTIYF. In DNA form, the CDR3 reads TGTGCCAGCTTCCTGGGTGGCCCGGTCTCTGGAAACACCATATATTTT.

The CDR3 sequence is CASSFFSDRNYGYTF. CDR3 nucleotide sequence: TGTGCCAGCAGTTTCTTCTCCGACAGGAACTATGGCTACACCTTC. This chain uses TRBV12-3 or TRBV12-4 with TRBJ1-2; perhaps TRBD1 as D (6 bases). The CDR3 contains 15 residues. Trimming pared 3 bases from V and 2 bases from J, leaving 13 bases between.

V is TRBV6-6 and J is TRBJ2-3; perhaps TRBD1 as D (5 bases). Trimming cost V 5 bases and J 1 base, with 7 bases left between them. This CDR3 is built from 13 residues. Per germline, CDR1 MNHNY and CDR2 SVGAGI (reference sequence). CDR3 in amino acids: CASSPQGTDTQYF. The CDR3 coding sequence is TGTGCCAGCAGTCCACAGGGCACAGATACGCAGTATTTT.

The chain recombines TRBV12-3 or TRBV12-4 with TRBJ2-1, with 7 bases identical to TRBD1. After removal of 4 bases from V and 7 bases from J, the junction contained 7 bases not matched to a gene. The length of the CDR3 is 14 residues. CDR3 sequence: CASSSSPRGNEQFF. The DNA for the CDR3 is TGTGCCAGCAGTTCCTCCCCCAGGGGGAATGAGCAGTTCTTC.

This chain links TRBV7-9 with TRBJ2-3; D possibly corresponds to TRBD2 (5 bases). Germline CDR1 reads SEHNR; CDR2 reads FQNEAQ (reference sequence). Trimming removed 2 bases at V and 1 base at J, with 13 bases between. The CDR3 is 16 amino acids. Written as DNA, the CDR3 is TGTGCCAGCAGCTTAACGCTTGACGGGGGCACAGATACGCAGTATTTT. Its translation: CASSLTLDGGTDTQYF.

V gene TRBV12-3 or TRBV12-4 combines with J gene TRBJ1-6; D uncertain. V dropped 6 bases and J dropped 7 bases, with 10 bases sitting between them. The CDR3 is made up of 13 amino acids. This chain's CDR3 is CASSTLYNSPLHF. The CDR3 DNA is TGTGCCAGCAGCACACTGTACAATTCACCCCTCCACTTT.

This clonotype appeared a few times. The genes are TRBV6-5 and TRBJ1-3, with D maybe TRBD1 (5 bases). This CDR3 comprises 13 residues. Germline V gene data show CDR1 as MNHEY and CDR2 as SVGAGI. V was shortened by 7 bases and J by 12 bases, with 19 bases between the two germline ends. CDR3 loop: CASISLVTGLIYF. As DNA, the CDR3 is TGTGCCAGCATCTCTTTGGTCACGGGACTCATATATTTT.

V usage is TRBV7-9 and J usage is TRBJ1-5; D gene ambiguous. CDR3 length equals 13 residues. V lost 4 bases and J 10 bases, leaving 14 bases between the germline ends. CDR1 is SEHNR, CDR2 FQNEAQ, per germline (reference sequence). The CDR3 DNA sequence: TGTGCCAGCAGCTCGACTTCATATCTCCCCCAGCATTTT. Its protein product is CASSSTSYLPQHF.

V is TRBV29-1 and J is TRBJ2-7; 12 bases fit TRBD2. The CDR3 is 13 amino acids. V lost 6 bases, J lost 6 bases, and 6 bases stayed unmatched. The germline V gene encodes CDR1 SQVTM and CDR2 ANQGSEA. The DNA for the CDR3 is TGCAGCGTACCGGGACTAGCGGGTGGCGAGCAGTACTTC. Translating it yields CSVPGLAGGEQYF.

This clonotype was seen repeatedly, ten times or more. The rearrangement uses TRBV18 and TRBJ2-3; D remains unclear. CDR3 length: 13 residues. The V gene lost 4 bases and the J gene lost 0 bases, with 5 bases spanning the gap. CDR1 is KGHSH, CDR2 LQKENI, per germline. The chain's CDR3 is CASSLPSTDTQYF. CDR3 sequence (DNA): TGTGCCAGCTCACTGCCCAGCACAGATACGCAGTATTTT.

The V gene is TRBV5-1, the J gene TRBJ2-3, with 8 bases fitting TRBD2. CDR3 length equals 13 residues. The V gene's germline CDR1 is SGHRS and CDR2 YFSETQ. V dropped 4 bases and J dropped 10; count of bases not matched to a gene: 8. CDR3 DNA sequence: TGCGCCAGCAGCCAACGACCGACTAGCGCGCAGTATTTT. Protein product: CASSQRPTSAQYF.

This clonotype was counted only a few times. The V gene is TRBV29-1, the J gene TRBJ2-3, with D perhaps TRBD2 (6 bases). CDR3 size: 14 residues. Germline V gene lookup returns CDR1 SQVTM and CDR2 ANQGSEA. V lost 3 bases to trimming and J lost 0 bases, with 10 bases between them. The CDR3 here is CSVEWRDSTDTQYF. For the CDR3, the DNA is TGCAGCGTTGAGTGGCGGGATAGCACAGATACGCAGTATTTT.

This clonotype has only a few counts. The V call is TRBV29-1, the J call TRBJ1-1; tentatively, D is TRBD1 (6 bases). V gave up 4 bases and J gave up 1 base, with 10 bases separating them. The CDR3 is 13 amino acids. CDR1 is SQVTM and CDR2 is ANQGSEA in the germline V gene. This CDR3 is CSVVRQANTEAFF. CDR3 sequence (DNA): TGCAGCGTTGTAAGACAGGCGAACACTGAAGCTTTCTTT.

This chain links TRBV14 with TRBJ2-1; tentatively, D is TRBD1 or TRBD2 (5 bases each). The germline V and J ends were trimmed by 4 bases and 8 bases, with 12 bases remaining between them. The CDR3 is 13 residues long. Germline lookup yields CDR1 SGHDN and CDR2 FVKESK. The CDR3 DNA is TGTGCCAGCAGCCCCCTCGGGGCCTATGAGCAGTTCTTC. Its translation: CASSPLGAYEQFF.

The chain has TRBV7-3 and TRBJ2-1; 10 bases line up with TRBD2. With 1 base clipped from V and 6 bases from J, the junction kept 6 bases outside the gene matches. This CDR3 spans 16 amino acids. Germline V gene lookup returns CDR1 SGHTA and CDR2 FQGTGA. The CDR3 spells CASSLIASGGINEQFF. The CDR3 DNA reads TGTGCCAGCAGCTTAATTGCTAGCGGGGGTATCAATGAGCAGTTCTTC.

In its sample, this clonotype was seen many times. The chain is built from TRBV7-2 and TRBJ1-1; D unclear. The CDR3 runs to 14 residues. CDR1 is SGHTA, CDR2 FQGNSA, per germline. The V end was cut by 8 bases, the J end by 3 bases, with 16 bases between. Here the CDR3 DNA reads TGTGCCAGCCTATCATCGAGGTTTTACACTGAAGCTTTCTTT. Translating it yields CASLSSRFYTEAFF.

A few counts support this clonotype. The chain recombines TRBV28 with TRBJ1-2; no clear D. The germline CDR1 and CDR2 sequences are MDHEN and SYDVKM. The CDR3 spans 12 residues. V lost 2 bases, J lost 8 bases, and 9 bases lay in between. The CDR3 region has the DNA TGTGCCAGCAGTTTAAGCCAGTACGGCTACACCTTC. It yields the protein CASSLSQYGYTF.

This CDR3 reads CASSLAGTSGRMYEQYF. In nucleotides, the CDR3 is TGTGCCAGCAGCTTAGCTGGGACTAGCGGGAGGATGTACGAGCAGTACTTC. The chain carries TRBV7-8 and TRBJ2-7; 15 positions match TRBD2. This CDR3 is built from 17 residues. V dropped 0 bases and J dropped 4; count of bases not matched to a gene: 4. The V gene's germline CDR1 is SGHVS and CDR2 FQNEAQ.

This chain uses TRBV12-3 or TRBV12-4 with TRBJ1-2; a possible D gene is TRBD1 (5 bases). V was trimmed by 1 base and J by 9 bases, leaving 9 bases between them. This CDR3 is 12 amino acids long. As DNA, the CDR3 is TGTGCCAGCAGTTTAGGGGGGGATAGCTACACCTTC. This sequence encodes CASSLGGDSYTF.

By sample fraction, this clonotype is medium-sized. The V call is TRBV6-1, the J call TRBJ1-5; no definite D call. The V gene's germline CDR1 is MNHNS and CDR2 SASEGT. The germline V and J ends were trimmed by 2 bases and 4 bases, with 12 bases remaining between them. The CDR3 runs 15 residues. CDR3 sequence: CASSEFGVGNQPQHF. The DNA of the CDR3 is TGTGCCAGCAGTGAATTTGGAGTCGGTAATCAGCCCCAGCATTTT.

This clonotype was picked up many times. The rearrangement links TRBV13 to TRBJ1-2; the D is unclear. CDR3 length equals 12 residues. The V gene's germline CDR1 is PRHDT and CDR2 FYEKMQ (reference sequence). V was shortened by 2 bases and J by 6 bases, with 7 bases between the two germline ends. In DNA, the CDR3 is TGTGCCAGCAGCTTACAAGGAAATGGCTACACCTTC. It encodes CASSLQGNGYTF.